The source of this TCR beta chain is a study of monozygotic twins with inflammatory bowel disease. Eight separate reactions per sample yielded the cDNA. One entry per CDR3 protein, without DNA, is what TCRdb gives after re-calling the 5' RACE reads. The sample totals around 400,000 distinct CDR3 sequences. Germline V gives CDR1 LNHDA, CDR2 SQIVND (reference sequence). The CDR3 consists of 12 residues. No sorting of T cells preceded isolation of total RNA from whole blood. The sequence came from a human donor with ulcerative colitis or Crohn's disease, or a healthy co-twin of an affected twin (not recorded which). The chain joins TRBV19 to TRBJ2-7. The sequenced sample was blood. The chain's CDR3 is CASSIEAHEQYF.